These T cell receptor beta chains were read from a single sample in a study of sequential checkpoint blockade in melanoma. The table came from immunoSEQ multiplex PCR; TCRdb's copy has only in-frame clones and leaves some out. The sample yields about 21,000 clones, roughly 30% seen once. This material consisted of tumor tissue (inferred from file names), taken from a patient given nivolumab and ipilimumab in sequence. Receptor source: a human donor with melanoma. The CDR3 runs from the conserved cysteine through the conserved F or W. D genes are given only for firm matches. For some rows the clone size is stated as once, few or many, or as a class when expanded; others skip it.

>TRBV11-3|-|many|TRBJ2-1
TGTGCCAGCAGCCCAGGAGGCGGGGGCACCTACAATGAGCAGTTCTTC
CASSPGGGGTYNEQFF
>TRBV23-1|-|-|TRBJ2-5
TGCGCCAGCAGTCAATCGTGGGAAGAGACCCAGTACTTC
CASSQSWEETQYF
>TRBV14|-|few|TRBJ1-3
TGTGCCAGCAGCCAAGACTCGGGGGCTGGAAACACCATATATTTT
CASSQDSGAGNTIYF
>TRBV11-3|-|few|TRBJ2-3
TGTGCCAGCAGCTTGAAGGGCTTAAGAACAGATACGCAGTATTTT
CASSLKGLRTDTQYF
>TRBV30|TRBD1|few|TRBJ2-5
TGTGCCTGGAGTGGACAGGGAGAGACCCAGTACTTC
CAWSGQGETQYF
>TRBV11-3|-|-|TRBJ2-7
TGTGCCAGCAAGGAAACTGTGAGCTCCTACGAGCAGTACTTC
CASKETVSSYEQYF
>TRBV5-1|TRBD2|few|TRBJ2-1
TGCGCCAGCAGGCCGGCCGGGACTAACTACAATGAGCAGTTCTTC
CASRPAGTNYNEQFF
>TRBV6-8|TRBD1|many|TRBJ1-1
TGTGCCATCAGTGGCGGGGACAGGGCCGCTTTCTTT
CAISGGDRAAFF
>TRBV28|-|few|TRBJ1-3
TGTGCCAGCAGCCCCCGCCCAGACACCATATATTTT
CASSPRPDTIYF
>TRBV6-8|TRBD1|many|TRBJ2-5
TGTGCCAGCAGTCACGACCGTTCCGGGACAGGGAGGGAGACCCAGTACTTC
CASSHDRSGTGRETQYF
>TRBV6-8|-|-|TRBJ2-5
TGTGCCAGCAGTCCTCGTGGGGAGACCCAGTACTTC
CASSPRGETQYF
>TRBV9|-|-|TRBJ1-2
TGTGCCAGCAGCAAGGACGCATACTATGGCTACACCTTC
CASSKDAYYGYTF
>TRBV28|-|few|TRBJ1-5
TGTGCCAGCAGTCCCTCCCACAGGGCTCAGCCCCAGCATTTT
CASSPSHRAQPQHF
>TRBV28|-|-|TRBJ1-1
TGTGCCAGCAGGACCGCCTACCCAGGGCTGGACACTGAAGCTTTCTTT
CASRTAYPGLDTEAFF
>TRBV19|-|-|TRBJ1-5
TGTGCCAGTAGCAGGGGTCAGCCCCAGCATTTT
CASSRGQPQHF
>TRBV28|-|few|TRBJ1-4
TGTGCCAGCAGCTCCTCCGGAGTCACGGGGGAAAAACTGTTTTTT
CASSSSGVTGEKLFF
>TRBV4-1|TRBD1|few|TRBJ2-7
TGCGCCAGCAGCCATGGACAGGGGAGGTACGAGCAGTACTTC
CASSHGQGRYEQYF
>TRBV28|-|-|TRBJ1-4
TGTGCCAGCAGTTTGGGGCTCAATGAAAAACTGTTTTTT
CASSLGLNEKLFF
>TRBV11-3|TRBD1|many|TRBJ1-1
TGTGCCAGCTCACCACACAGGGGGCTATTCGCTGAAGCTTTCTTT
CASSPHRGLFAEAFF
>TRBV10-2|-|-|TRBJ2-7
TGCGCCAGCAGTCCTTTCGGGAGTTCTGGCTACGAGCAGTACTTC
CASSPFGSSGYEQYF
>TRBV19|-|few|TRBJ1-2
TGTGCCAGTACAGGGGTAGGATGGCCTGACTATGGCTACACCTTC
CASTGVGWPDYGYTF
>TRBV4-1|-|few|TRBJ2-7
TGCGCCAGCAGCCAAAAGCAGGGAACCTACGAGCAGTACTTC
CASSQKQGTYEQYF
>TRBV6-8|-|few|TRBJ2-7
TGTGCCAGCTCCGATTCAATCTACGAGCAGTACTTC
CASSDSIYEQYF
>TRBV28|TRBD1|-|TRBJ1-4
TGTGCCAGCAGTTTATTCAGGGGGAGCGAAAAACTGTTTTTT
CASSLFRGSEKLFF
>TRBV11-3|-|-|TRBJ2-1
TGTGCCAGCAGCTTAGGGGGGGCTCTTTCCGATGAGCAGTTCTTC
CASSLGGALSDEQFF
>TRBV19|TRBD1|few|TRBJ1-2
TGTGCCAGTAGTATACTGGGGACAGGGGTGGACTACACCTTC
CASSILGTGVDYTF
>TRBV18|-|few|TRBJ1-5
TGTGCCAGCTCACCAAACGCAGGGGAGGGGCAGCCCCAGCATTTT
CASSPNAGEGQPQHF
>TRBV11-3|-|few|TRBJ1-6
TGTGCCAGCAGCTACCAGGGCCCCGGGAATTCACCCCTCCACTTT
CASSYQGPGNSPLHF
>TRBV11-3|TRBD2|-|TRBJ2-4
TGTGCCAGCAGCCCGACTAGCGGGACCGACATTCAGTACTTC
CASSPTSGTDIQYF
>TRBV5-1|TRBD2|-|TRBJ2-3
TGCGCCAGCAGCTTGGTTAGGGAGGGCGATACGCAGTATTTT
CASSLVREGDTQYF
>TRBV6-1|-|-|TRBJ1-3
TGTGCCAGCAGTGAAGCGGTTGGTAGCCGACTTTCGAGCTCTGGAAACACCATATATTTT
CASSEAVGSRLSSSGNTIYF
>TRBV6-8|-|-|TRBJ2-3
TGTGCCAGTCAACCGGGACTTCACACAGATACGCAGTATTTT
CASQPGLHTDTQYF
>TRBV15|-|-|TRBJ1-2
TGTGCCACCAGCAGAGAGAAAGTGGACTATGGCTACACCTTC
CATSREKVDYGYTF
>TRBV27|TRBD2|-|TRBJ2-1
TGTGCCAGCAGTGCGACGGGACTAGCGGCCTACAATGAGCAGTTCTTC
CASSATGLAAYNEQFF
>TRBV29-1|TRBD2|once|TRBJ2-7
TGCAGCGTTGAATGGACTAGCGGGTCTTACGAGCAGTACTTC
CSVEWTSGSYEQYF
>TRBV19|TRBD1|-|TRBJ2-2
TGTGCCAGTACTCCGACAGGGTGGTCGAGCACCGGGGAGCTGTTTTTT
CASTPTGWSSTGELFF
>TRBV11-3|TRBD2|few|TRBJ2-1
TGTGCCAGCAGCTTAGGGAGCGGGAGACTTAATGAGCAGTTCTTC
CASSLGSGRLNEQFF